The rows below give T cell receptor beta chains drawn from one sample of a study of cytomegalovirus exposure and HLA in healthy donors. Measured with immunoSEQ multiplex PCR; TCRdb has only the in-frame clones, and not every one. The data hold 100,000 to 150,000 clones, with roughly 70% observed a single time. Source material: PBMCs. The origin of the receptors is a woman aged 40 to 50 in good health and CMV-seropositive. The CDR3 runs from the conserved cysteine through the conserved F or W. The D gene is left open where the match is weak. Rows may omit the clone size; those that give it use once, few, many or a size class.

>TRBD1|15|TRBJ1-2|-|TRBV7-2
CASSFYRTGGDGYTF
TGTGCCAGCAGCTTTTATAGGACAGGGGGGGATGGCTACACCTTC
>-|14|TRBJ1-6|few|TRBV7-9
CASSLGTINSPLHF
TGTGCCAGCAGCTTAGGTACTATCAATTCACCCCTCCACTTT
>TRBD1|16|TRBJ1-6|-|TRBV4-3
CASSQEAGTGGSPLHF
TGCGCCAGCAGCCAAGAAGCCGGGACAGGGGGATCACCCCTCCACTTT
>-|15|TRBJ2-2|-|TRBV6-6
CASSYGGGSTGELFF
TGTGCCAGCAGTTATGGGGGCGGGAGCACCGGGGAGCTGTTTTTT
>-|19|TRBJ1-2|once|TRBV6-7
CASTTPTSGNSRQAYGYTF
TGTGCCAGCACAACACCAACCTCAGGCAACTCTCGACAGGCCTATGGCTACACCTTC
>-|14|TRBJ1-4|-|TRBV5-1
CASSLGQGNEKLFF
TGCGCCAGCAGCTTGGGGCAGGGTAATGAAAAACTGTTTTTT
>-|11|TRBJ2-5|-|TRBV20-1
CSASGGETQYF
TGCAGTGCTAGCGGGGGAGAGACCCAGTACTTC
>-|14|TRBJ1-6|-|TRBV6-4
CASSIEPDISPLHF
TGTGCCAGCAGTATTGAGCCGGACATTTCACCCCTCCACTTT
>-|14|TRBJ2-3|-|TRBV6-5
CASSYSTGDRTQYF
TGTGCCAGCAGTTACTCGACGGGGGACCGAACGCAGTATTTT
>-|15|TRBJ2-7|once|TRBV15
CATSRERDRYYEQYF
TGTGCCACCAGCAGAGAGAGGGATCGGTACTACGAGCAGTACTTC
>-|17|TRBJ2-3|-|TRBV11-2
CASSLVPAGSGTDTQYF
TGTGCCAGCAGCTTAGTCCCCGCGGGTTCAGGCACAGATACGCAGTATTTT
>-|14|TRBJ2-5|-|TRBV5-4
CASSTSGVQETQYF
TGTGCCAGCAGCACGTCGGGGGTACAAGAGACCCAGTACTTC
>TRBD1|14|TRBJ1-2|-|TRBV6-6
CASTVTGGAGGYTF
TGTGCCAGCACCGTTACAGGGGGCGCCGGAGGCTACACCTTC
>-|15|TRBJ1-2|-|TRBV5-6
CASSSPDRRTYGYTF
TGTGCCAGCAGCAGTCCTGACAGACGGACCTATGGCTACACCTTC
>-|13|TRBJ2-2|-|TRBV2
CASSYTETGELFF
TGTGCCAGCAGTTATACAGAGACCGGGGAGCTGTTTTTT
>TRBD1|16|TRBJ2-2|once|TRBV19
CASSIVTGAGTGELFF
TGTGCCAGTAGTATAGTAACAGGGGCAGGAACCGGGGAGCTGTTTTTT
>-|13|TRBJ2-7|-|TRBV19
CASSIRAWGEQYF
TGTGCCAGTAGTATCAGGGCTTGGGGCGAGCAGTACTTC
>TRBD1|14|TRBJ2-7|-|TRBV18
CASSGQGASYEQYF
TGTGCCAGCTCGGGACAGGGTGCTTCCTACGAGCAGTACTTC
>TRBD1|19|TRBJ1-1|-|TRBV14
CASSPLTPERGTANTEAFF
TGTGCCAGCAGCCCACTTACCCCTGAAAGGGGGACAGCCAACACTGAAGCTTTCTTT